A single sample gave rise to the 19 T cell receptor delta chains below, sequenced in a study of Vδ1+ human thymocytes. Overall study results and limits: Thymic TRG and TRD repertoires appeared highly polyclonal.

Sequences come from RNA converted to cDNA by reverse transcription. CDR3 amplicons came from multiplex PCR with pooled V-gene forward and constant-region reverse primers. TCRdb ran CATT on the multiplex PCR reads. The repertoire includes about 75,000 delta-chain clones, 30% to 40% of them detected once, and 0.2% to 0.3% sits in the top ten. Their specific antigens are unknown. Sequencing was carried out using Vdelta1+ gamma-delta thymocytes from the thymus. Subset reported: FACS-sorted CD3+ TCRalphabeta- TCRVdelta1+ TCRVdelta2- thymocytes. These TCRs come from a boy under two years old who had congenital heart surgery.

The chain carries TRDV1 and TRDJ1, with 11 bases fitting TRDD3. The CDR3 length is 20 residues. The V segment lost 2 bases and the J segment 2 bases; nucleotides outside the gene matches: 16. Germline CDR1 and CDR2: TSWWSYY and QGS. CDR3 loop: CALGESVTKWGIRRTDKLIF. As DNA, the CDR3 is TGTGCTCTTGGGGAATCCGTGACTAAGTGGGGGATACGACGGACCGATAAACTCATCTTT.

There are a few counts of this clone. The V and J genes are TRDV1 and TRDJ1; 8 positions agree with TRDD3. CDR1 and CDR2 (germline): TSWWSYY, QGS. The CDR3 covers 24 residues. V was pared by 2 bases and J by 1 base, with 30 bases of the junction left unmatched. Here the CDR3 reads CALGEELHPLLLRGGGLCTDKLIF. In DNA, the CDR3 is TGTGCTCTTGGGGAAGAACTCCACCCCCTCCTACTACGTGGTGGGGGATTGTGCACCGATAAACTCATCTTT.

Only a few counts were recorded for this clone. The chain has TRDV1 and TRDJ1; 9 bases line up with TRDD3. V dropped 1 base and J dropped 2; count of bases not matched to a gene: 8. The CDR3 has 17 amino acids. Germline V CDR1 and CDR2: TSWWSYY, QGS. The CDR3 here is CALGERRILGDTDKLIF. In DNA form, the CDR3 reads TGTGCTCTTGGGGAACGGAGGATCCTGGGGGATACCGATAAACTCATCTTT.

This sequence joins TRDV1 and TRDJ1; 12 nucleotides line up with TRDD3. Per the germline V gene, CDR1 is TSWWSYY and CDR2 is QGS. The CDR3 is 20 residues long. V lost 5 bases, J lost 1 base, and 17 bases stayed unmatched. CDR3 amino acids: CALGRLGYWGIHPSTDKLIF. In nucleotides, the CDR3 is TGTGCTCTTGGGCGCCTTGGTTACTGGGGGATACACCCTTCCACCGATAAACTCATCTTT.

This clone appeared a few times. V usage is TRDV2 and J usage is TRDJ1; weak D call: TRDD3 (5 bases). The CDR3 contains 17 residues. V was clipped by 1 base and J by 0 bases, with 17 bases between them. CDR1 and CDR2 (germline): GEAIGNYY, EKD. The CDR3 here is CACDTAGGSKYTDKLIF. The CDR3 DNA sequence: TGTGCCTGTGACACAGCGGGGGGTTCCAAGTACACCGATAAACTCATCTTT.

This chain uses TRDV1 with TRDJ1; 8 bases agree with TRDD3. V was pared by 4 bases and J by 1 base, with 17 bases of the junction left unmatched. Germline assignment: CDR1 TSWWSYY and CDR2 QGS. CDR3 length: 19 amino acids. As DNA, the CDR3 is TGTGCTCTTGGGGTAGGTACCAGGGACTGGGGGCTTTGCACCGATAAACTCATCTTT. Amino acid sequence: CALGVGTRDWGLCTDKLIF.

The chain is built from TRDV1 and TRDJ1, with D possibly being TRDD3 (10 bases). V shed 3 bases and J shed 1 base, with 57 bases lying between them. Germline V CDR1 and CDR2: TSWWSYY, QGS. The CDR3 totals 30 residues. In DNA form, the CDR3 reads TGTGCTCTTGGGGAGTCCTTCCTACCCTACCCTTTGGGGGATACAGCCCCCAAGCCCCGTCACTGGCCCCTCACCGATAAACTCATCTTT. The encoded protein is CALGESFLPYPLGDTAPKPRHWPLTDKLIF.

The chain recombines TRDV1 with TRDJ1; the D is unclear. CDR3 size: 19 residues. Trimming stripped 3 bases from V and 1 base from J, with 24 bases between. The V gene's germline CDR1 is TSWWSYY and CDR2 QGS. Written as DNA, the CDR3 is TGTGCTCTTGGGGAGAAGCCTCACGTCACTTTTAGGGCCACCGATAAACTCATCTTT. Protein: CALGEKPHVTFRATDKLIF.

This sequence joins TRDV1 and TRDJ1, with 12 bases fitting TRDD3. Germline-derived CDR1 and CDR2 are TSWWSYY and QGS. V gave up 0 bases and J gave up 5 bases; unmatched junction bases: 22. The CDR3 covers 22 residues. The CDR3 loop reads CALGELQKPWGIREVRSDKLIF. Written as DNA, the CDR3 is TGTGCTCTTGGGGAACTCCAAAAACCCTGGGGGATACGAGAGGTTCGATCAGATAAACTCATCTTT.

The rearrangement uses TRDV1 and TRDJ1; 10 nucleotides match TRDD3. The CDR3 is made up of 15 amino acids. After removal of 0 bases from V and 6 bases from J, the junction contained 4 bases not matched to a gene. Germline loops: CDR1 TSWWSYY, CDR2 QGS. CDR3 sequence: CALGELRWGINKLIF. The CDR3 DNA sequence: TGTGCTCTTGGGGAACTCCGCTGGGGGATAAATAAACTCATCTTT.

This clone was picked up a small number of times. The chain has TRDV1 and TRDJ1, with D maybe TRDD3 (5 bases). The CDR3 has 19 amino acids. Trimming stripped 3 bases from V and 7 bases from J, with 30 bases between. Germline CDR1 is TSWWSYY and CDR2 is QGS. The CDR3, as DNA: TGTGCTCTTGGGGAGCTACTATTCCCTGGGAGGGATGAGTTGGGTAAACTCATCTTT. As protein: CALGELLFPGRDELGKLIF.

In its sample, this clone was seen a few times. This chain links TRDV1 with TRDJ1; 8 bases align to TRDD3. V lost 2 bases and J lost 3; bases outside the gene matches: 17. Looked up from germline, CDR1 is TSWWSYY and CDR2 is QGS. CDR3 length equals 19 residues. CDR3 sequence reads: CALGEVGRIWGYHPDKLIF. The CDR3 DNA reads TGTGCTCTTGGGGAAGTCGGGAGGATCTGGGGATACCACCCCGATAAACTCATCTTT.

The chain carries TRDV1 and TRDJ1, with 13 bases fitting TRDD3. Trimming at V came to 4 bases and at J to 7 bases, leaving 24 bases not matched to a gene. This CDR3 has 21 residues. Germline lookup yields CDR1 TSWWSYY and CDR2 QGS. CDR3 DNA: TGTGCTCTTGGGGCATTCTTATACTCCTCAACCTACTGGGGGATACGTGGTAAACTCATCTTT. Encoded protein: CALGAFLYSSTYWGIRGKLIF.

This clone was detected a few times. This chain connects TRDV1 to TRDJ1, with TRDD3 identical over 9 bases. This CDR3 region has 19 residues. Germline trimming cut 0 bases from V and 12 bases from J; bases unmatched to any gene: 23. Germline V gives CDR1 TSWWSYY, CDR2 QGS. DNA of the CDR3: TGTGCTCTTGGGGAACTACCGTACGGATCCCTGTACTGGGGGACGCCCATCATCTTT. This codes for CALGELPYGSLYWGTPIIF.

This chain links TRDV1 with TRDJ1; D possibly corresponds to TRDD3 (10 bases). This CDR3 is 26 amino acids long. V was trimmed by 1 base and J by 0 bases, leaving 42 bases between them. The germline V gene has CDR1 TSWWSYY and CDR2 QGS. Written as DNA, the CDR3 is TGTGCTCTTGGGGAACCACCCTTCCTACGAGTGGCATCGGGGTGGGGGATACCTGGCTACACCGATAAACTCATCTTT. Translating gives CALGEPPFLRVASGWGIPGYTDKLIF.

On this clone itself: A much more abundant neighbour one base away suggests this may be a read error. The V and J genes are TRDV2 and TRDJ1; perhaps TRDD3 as D (6 bases). Germline CDR1 GEAIGNYY, CDR2 EKD. V gave up 9 bases and J gave up 2 bases, with 21 bases separating them. The CDR3 covers 15 residues. The CDR3 sequence is CAPVLGIRETDKLIF. The CDR3 DNA reads TGTGCCCCTGTACTGGGAATACGGGAAACCGATAAACTCATCTTT.

This clone showed up just once. V and J are TRDV2 and TRDJ1, with D unresolved. Trimming stripped 0 bases from V and 4 bases from J, with 17 bases between. Germline V gives CDR1 GEAIGNYY, CDR2 EKD. The CDR3 sequence is 16 residues long. The CDR3 region is CACDTPRERFIDKLIF. DNA for the CDR3: TGTGCCTGTGACACCCCTCGGGAAAGGTTTATCGATAAACTCATCTTT.

V usage is TRDV1 and J usage is TRDJ1; 10 nucleotides match TRDD3. The CDR3 runs 26 residues. V gave up 3 bases and J gave up 1 base; unmatched junction bases: 35. Germline CDR1 is TSWWSYY and CDR2 is QGS. CDR3 loop: CALGECLPPVYLWGIPKDPTTDKLIF. The DNA for the CDR3 is TGTGCTCTTGGGGAGTGCCTTCCCCCGGTGTACTTGTGGGGGATACCCAAGGACCCGACCACCGATAAACTCATCTTT.

This clone was detected only a few times. The gene calls are TRDV1 and TRDJ2; no reliable D call. The V end was cut by 0 bases, the J end by 0 bases, with 26 bases between. CDR3 size: 22 residues. Per the germline V gene, CDR1 is TSWWSYY and CDR2 is QGS. As DNA, the CDR3 is TGTGCTCTTGGGGAACTTGCCCCTATCAAGGGGTTCCCAAAAGCTTTGACAGCACAACTCTTCTTT. Translated, it gives CALGELAPIKGFPKALTAQLFF.